The present T cell receptor (beta chain) was sequenced within a study of OX40 agonist ivuxolimab in advanced cancers. Whole-study results and caveats: In a subset of nonresponders, normalized T-cell clonal expansion was also low.

Autoimmune disease history or systemic immunosuppression barred patients. V was trimmed by 2 bases and J by 8 bases, leaving 16 bases between them. There are 15 residues in the CDR3. The V gene's germline CDR1 is SEHNR and CDR2 FQNEAQ (reference sequence). On this clone: Its antigen remains unidentified.

Data came from immunoSEQ multiplex PCR; TCRdb stores just in-frame clones and leaves some out. The repertoire includes about 78,000 clones, less than 90% of them detected once, and around 2.1% sits in the top ten. This clonotype was sampled from an adult with an advanced solid tumor such as melanoma, head and neck, liver or kidney cancer. The gene calls are TRBV7-9 and TRBJ2-1, with a possible D match to TRBD2 (6 bases). The source material was CD4+ or CD8+ T cells sorted from blood, sampled in a trial of the OX40 agonist ivuxolimab. This CDR3 is CASSLRRERLDEQFF. CDR3 bases: TGTGCCAGCAGCTTAAGACGGGAGAGATTGGATGAGCAGTTCTTC.